The rows below give T cell receptor beta chains drawn from one sample of a study of OX40 agonist ivuxolimab in advanced cancers. TCRdb's copy holds only in-frame clones and misses some; the assay was immunoSEQ multiplex PCR. The sample includes approximately 99,000 clones, about nine tenths of them seen just once. This material consisted of CD4+ or CD8+ T cells sorted from blood, taken in a trial of the OX40 agonist ivuxolimab. Receptor source: an adult with an advanced solid tumor such as melanoma, head and neck, liver or kidney cancer. Each CDR3 is given with its conserved first and last residue. Each record gives: D gene, J gene, clone size, V gene, CDR3 DNA, CDR3 protein. The D gene is left open where the match is weak. Some rows mark clone size as missing; the rest say once, few, many or name a class of expanded clone.

>TRBD2|TRBJ2-5|-|TRBV5-8
TGTGCCAGCAGCCCCGGGACTAGCGGGGGGCAAGAGACCCAGTACTTC
CASSPGTSGGQETQYF
>-|TRBJ2-5|-|TRBV9
TGTGCCAGCAGCGTAGGGAAGACCCAGTACTTC
CASSVGKTQYF
>-|TRBJ2-5|-|TRBV29-1
TGCAGCGTTGAGAGGGTTGGGAGAGAGACCCAGTACTTC
CSVERVGRETQYF
>-|TRBJ2-1|-|TRBV19
TGTGCCAGTAGTATCAGGGAATGGGATAATGAGCAGTTCTTC
CASSIREWDNEQFF
>-|TRBJ1-1|-|TRBV7-8
TGTGCCAGCAGCCCTGGAGGGCCCGGGAACACTGAAGCTTTCTTT
CASSPGGPGNTEAFF
>-|TRBJ2-3|few|TRBV2
TGTGCCAGCAGTGGATTAGGGGATGGCACAGATACGCAGTATTTT
CASSGLGDGTDTQYF
>-|TRBJ2-7|few|TRBV5-6
TGTGCCAGCAGCTCCGACATGCGGCAGGCAAACCCCTACGAGCAGTACTTC
CASSSDMRQANPYEQYF
>-|TRBJ1-1|-|TRBV6-5
TGTGCCAGCAGTTACTCGGAGTACACTGAAGCTTTCTTT
CASSYSEYTEAFF
>TRBD2|TRBJ2-2|-|TRBV7-9
TGTGCCGCGAGCAGAGGGGTAGCGGGCACCGGGGAGCTGTTTTTT
CAASRGVAGTGELFF
>-|TRBJ1-2|few|TRBV7-3
TGTGCCAGCAGGCCACAGGGAGTGGGTGGCTACACCTTC
CASRPQGVGGYTF
>-|TRBJ2-4|-|TRBV19
TGTGCCAGTAGTATTCTGGGGGAGGTCGTATCCAAAAACATTCAGTACTTC
CASSILGEVVSKNIQYF
>TRBD2|TRBJ2-3|-|TRBV2
TGTGCCAGCCTTAGCGGGGCAGCGGGGGATACGCAGTATTTT
CASLSGAAGDTQYF
>TRBD1|TRBJ2-1|-|TRBV18
TGTGCCAGCTCACCGACAGGGGGCGCGTACAATGAGCAGTTCTTC
CASSPTGGAYNEQFF
>-|TRBJ2-3|-|TRBV4-3
TGCGCCAGCAGCCAAGGGGCAGGGTTGCAAGATACGCAGTATTTT
CASSQGAGLQDTQYF
>TRBD2|TRBJ2-3|-|TRBV4-2
TGTGCCAGCAGCCAAAACCCCTGGGGGGGGGAGCGCACAGATACGCAGTATTTT
CASSQNPWGGERTDTQYF
>-|TRBJ1-2|few|TRBV4-1
TGCGCCAGCAGCCTAAGGGGCGTGGATGGCTACACCTTC
CASSLRGVDGYTF
>-|TRBJ2-3|-|TRBV14
TGTGCCAGCAAGGACAGCTCAGATACGCAGTATTTT
CASKDSSDTQYF
>TRBD1|TRBJ2-7|-|TRBV7-2
TGTGCCAGCAGCTCCCTCGACAGGGCCGAGCAGTACTTC
CASSSLDRAEQYF
>-|TRBJ1-2|-|TRBV27
TGTGCCAGCAGTTCCTTCCGGGATATACATGGCTACACCTTC
CASSSFRDIHGYTF
>TRBD2|TRBJ2-7|-|TRBV9
TGTGCCAGCAGCGTACTAGCGGGATCCTACGAGCAGTACTTC
CASSVLAGSYEQYF
>TRBD1|TRBJ1-4|few|TRBV28
TGTGCCAGCAGGTCACAGGGGGCCTTTAATGAAAAACTGTTTTTT
CASRSQGAFNEKLFF
>-|TRBJ1-2|few|TRBV7-2
TGTGCCAGCAGCTTAGAAGGAATAGGATATGGCTACACCTTC
CASSLEGIGYGYTF
>-|TRBJ1-1|once|TRBV5-1
TGCGCCAGCAGCTTGGCAGGAGCTAGTAGGAAAGCTGAAGCTTTCTTT
CASSLAGASRKAEAFF
>-|TRBJ2-7|-|TRBV30
TGTGCCTGGGGCAACGGATACGAGCAGTACTTC
CAWGNGYEQYF
>-|TRBJ1-1|few|TRBV7-9
TGTGCCAGCAGCTCCCCCAGCGAACCCGGCGGAGAAGCTTTCTTT
CASSSPSEPGGEAFF
>-|TRBJ2-7|few|TRBV27
TGTGCCAGCAGTTTGGGCAGGACTTACGAGCAGTACTTC
CASSLGRTYEQYF
>-|TRBJ2-7|once|TRBV30
TGTGCCTGGAACTACGGGGGGCCCCCTGACGAGCAGTACTTC
CAWNYGGPPDEQYF
>-|TRBJ2-7|-|TRBV4-1
TGCGCCAGCAGCCAAAAAGGTCAGGGGGGCGAGCAGTACTTC
CASSQKGQGGEQYF
>TRBD2|TRBJ2-1|-|TRBV7-3
TGTGCCAGCAGCTTGATGCTAGCGGGACCCAATGAGCAGTTCTTC
CASSLMLAGPNEQFF
>-|TRBJ2-7|-|TRBV29-1
TGCAGCGTTGAAGGACAGGATTCTACCTACGAGCAGTACTTC
CSVEGQDSTYEQYF
>TRBD2|TRBJ2-1|-|TRBV4-1
TGCGCCAGCAGACATCTAGCGGGACGAAACAATGAGCAGTTCTTC
CASRHLAGRNNEQFF
>-|TRBJ2-6|-|TRBV19
TGTGCCAGTCGAGCCGAGGGGGCCAACGTCCTGACTTTC
CASRAEGANVLTF
>TRBD2|TRBJ2-7|-|TRBV10-3
TGTGCCATCAGTGGTGGGGGGGGCTACGAGCAGTACTTC
CAISGGGGYEQYF
>-|TRBJ2-1|-|TRBV30
TGTGCCTGGAGGAGGTGGGGGAGAAACAATGAGCAGTTCTTC
CAWRRWGRNNEQFF
>-|TRBJ2-5|-|TRBV2
TGTGCCAGCCTGGACAGCGTAGGCCAAGAGACCCAGTACTTC
CASLDSVGQETQYF
>-|TRBJ2-3|-|TRBV9
TGTGCCAGCAGCCCCTCTAGCACAGATACGCAGTATTTT
CASSPSSTDTQYF
>TRBD1|TRBJ2-7|-|TRBV7-2
TGTGCCAGCAGCTTAGCGCGTCCAGGCCCAGGGGGTTACGAGCAGTACTTC
CASSLARPGPGGYEQYF
>TRBD1|TRBJ2-7|-|TRBV7-6
TGTGCCAGCAGCTTAACCGGGACAGGTACCTACGAGCAGTACTTC
CASSLTGTGTYEQYF
>-|TRBJ1-3|-|TRBV30
TGTGCCTGGAGTGCGAAGGGGCGTAACACCATATATTTT
CAWSAKGRNTIYF
>-|TRBJ2-7|-|TRBV11-2
TGTGCCAGCAGCTTTAGCACAGGGGGGGGCTACGAGCAGTACTTC
CASSFSTGGGYEQYF
>-|TRBJ1-2|-|TRBV2
TGTGCCAGCAGTAAACTTCAGGGTAACTATGGCTACACCTTC
CASSKLQGNYGYTF
>TRBD1|TRBJ2-3|-|TRBV20-1
TGCAGTGCTCCCAGGGGGGATACGCAGTATTTT
CSAPRGDTQYF
>-|TRBJ1-1|-|TRBV2
TGTGCCAGCAGTGTTTCTTCGTACACTGAAGCTTTCTTT
CASSVSSYTEAFF
>-|TRBJ1-4|-|TRBV6-5
TGTGCCAGCAGGCGACGGAGTAATGAAAAACTGTTTTTT
CASRRRSNEKLFF
>-|TRBJ2-7|-|TRBV2
TGTGCCAGCAGTGAAGGAGCGGTCCTTCCGGGAGAGCAGTACTTC
CASSEGAVLPGEQYF
>-|TRBJ1-1|-|TRBV21-1
TGTGCCAGCAGCAAAGATAGGGTGGTCACTGAAGCTTTCTTT
CASSKDRVVTEAFF
>-|TRBJ2-4|-|TRBV6-1
TGTGCCAGCAGTGAAATGTTTGGCAAAAACATTCAGTACTTC
CASSEMFGKNIQYF
>-|TRBJ1-1|-|TRBV5-1
TGCGCCAGCAGCTTGGGTATGCAGTCCACTGAAGCTTTCTTT
CASSLGMQSTEAFF
>-|TRBJ2-7|-|TRBV29-1
TGCAGCGTTATTACAGGGAGCGAGCAGTACTTC
CSVITGSEQYF
>TRBD2|TRBJ2-3|-|TRBV2
TGTGCCAGCAGTACCGGACTAGCGGGAGCAGATACGCAGTATTTT
CASSTGLAGADTQYF
>-|TRBJ1-3|-|TRBV6-1
TGTGCCAGCAACTGGGGCTCTGGAAACACCATATATTTT
CASNWGSGNTIYF
>-|TRBJ2-7|-|TRBV27
TGTGCCAGCAGTTTGGGTTACGAGCAGTACTTC
CASSLGYEQYF
>TRBD2|TRBJ2-1|-|TRBV2
TGTGCCAGCAGTGATTTGCGGGGGGCCTCCTACAATGAGCAGTTCTTC
CASSDLRGASYNEQFF
>TRBD2|TRBJ2-5|-|TRBV2
TGTGCCAGCAGGAGTGGAAGGGGAGGGAGTTACGAGACCCAGTACTTC
CASRSGRGGSYETQYF
>TRBD2|TRBJ2-5|-|TRBV5-1
TGCGCCAGCAGCCCCCCGGGGCTAGCGGGAGTTCAAGAGACCCAGTACTTC
CASSPPGLAGVQETQYF
>-|TRBJ1-1|once|TRBV18
TGTGCCAGCTCACCACGACCAGGAGGAGCCGCGAACACTGAAGCTTTCTTT
CASSPRPGGAANTEAFF
>TRBD2|TRBJ2-5|once|TRBV2
TGTGCCAGCAGTCGACTAGCGGGGTTCCAAGAGACCCAGTACTTC
CASSRLAGFQETQYF